This TCR beta chain came from a study of cytomegalovirus exposure and HLA in healthy donors (dated by TCRdb to 2016 to 2017). Regarding the research as a whole: An earlier analysis of some 550 of the donors reported 250 to 300 Gb of sequence data and 120 million or so unique TCR beta sequences from 150 million to 200 million T cells. An early release covering 500 to 750 HLA-typed donors comprised roughly 300 gigabases of sequencing data and around 85 million unique TCR sequences. Of the roughly 390 genotyped donors, 65% to 90% were placed in the genetic ancestry cluster associated with self-reported Caucasian donors. The study aimed to test whether signatures of past pathogen exposure could be identified by cataloging public T cell receptors. The study profiled the T cell repertoires of hundreds of subjects by immunosequencing and related them to cytomegalovirus serostatus. Along with the approximately 600-subject first cohort, a separate validation cohort of approximately 110 different subjects was used. High-throughput TCR immunosequencing, statistical association of individual TCRs with disease status, and machine learning were combined to predict cytomegalovirus infection status. A later analysis re-analyzed previously published TCR beta repertoires from 666 donors and added high-resolution HLA genotyping to study TCR occurrence patterns. Rather than drawing on any new phenotypic data, the later analysis identified candidate immune exposures from TCR beta sequences and the way those sequences occurred across donors. To decide whether each TCR beta V gene segment behaved as functional or pseudogenic, an earlier analysis of some 600 of the donors relied on high-throughput TCR beta sequencing. Alongside the repertoire data, information on donor age, sex, ethnicity and CMV serostatus was compiled. In a later genetic analysis, genome-wide SNP genotypes for about 55% of the roughly 700 donors were used, and that subset was treated as a discovery cohort. All discovery cohort repertoires had been generated on a single sequencing platform. HLA typing included class I and class II loci at four-digit resolution. Typing coverage differed by locus: A, B, C, DRB1 and DQB1 were typed in roughly 629-630 donors, DQA1 in 500 to 550, DPA1 in around 610, and DPB1 in just under 490. Because of strong linkage in the cohort, roughly five DR-DQ haplotypes were treated as single units for association and clustering. Across around 400 genotyped donors of the cohort, an average of roughly 230,000 unique TCR beta nucleotide sequences per donor were sequenced, and 15% to 20% of those sequences were non-productive. What the work shows at the level of the full study, not this receptor alone: Three of the identified cytomegalovirus-associated TCR beta chains were confirmed in vitro to be specific for cytomegalovirus antigens. The classifier was reported to diagnose cytomegalovirus status with high specificity and sensitivity in both the original and validation cohorts. In a later analysis, HLA-associated TCR beta chains showed more clonal expansion and lower generation probabilities than non-associated chains that were equally common. A later analysis reported that several top co-occurrence clusters appeared linked to parvovirus B19, influenza, CMV and Epstein-Barr virus. The study listed 164 TCR beta chains as associated with cytomegalovirus. The authors suggested that the approach could potentially be extended to other disease states and immunological phenotypes. Fewer than 20 rarely observed V segments, including chromosome 9 orphons, were excluded from the earlier analysis of about 600 of the donors because counts were too low. Only TCR beta chains were sequenced in this cohort, and the absence of alpha or paired-chain data limited detectable features. Specific HLA alleles were associated with 15,000 to 20,000 TCR beta sequences at a false discovery rate of 0.05 in a later analysis. A further reported finding was that TCR beta sequences accurately predicted the HLA-A and HLA-B alleles for most subjects in the first cohort. In an earlier analysis of several hundred of the donors, most TCR beta V segments were observed in productive rearrangements about 90% or about 30% of the time, broadly matching IMGT annotations. Correlated functional status among segregating V segments might reflect linkage disequilibrium, but an unknown experimental factor could not be ruled out. Because some donors lacked HLA typing at each locus, the association tests relied only on the typed subset. A later analysis found that most CMV-associated TCR beta chains appeared HLA-restricted, with HLA associations seemingly driven largely by CMV exposure. A cluster of highly shared sequence variants was judged likely to represent a technical artifact of the sequencing pipeline. Across donors, most TCR sequences were observed very rarely, whereas some public TCRs were present in many individuals. Presence/absence analyses assumed roughly uniform sequencing depth across donors, an assumption that may not hold. In a later genetic analysis, fewer N-insertions in productive TCRs were reported among donors in an Asian-associated ancestry cluster than the roughly 700-donor mean. An association between a missense DCLRE1C variant and V-gene and J-gene trimming of TCR beta chains was found in a later genetic analysis and replicated in an independent cohort. Immune exposure information for the cohort was limited to CMV serostatus. Strong co-occurrence of HLA alleles, especially DR and DQ, made assigning TCR associations to individual alleles difficult. Because the 87-base-pair reads could not distinguish some IMGT-functional V segments, including TRBV6-2 and TRBV6-3, those segments were excluded. According to a later analysis, TCR association rates differed among HLA loci, with DRB1 alleles showing the most associated TCRs and HLA-C alleles showing the fewest.

The cohort was made up of approximately 670 healthy bone marrow donors. Cohort members were all nominally healthy when sampled, although unrecorded immune exposures were likely present. The donor tested CMV seropositive and was one of the 289 seropositive cohort members. A peripheral blood sample was provided by each donor, and peripheral blood mononuclear cells were used for TCR beta sequencing. The Qiagen DNeasy Blood Extraction Kit was used to extract genomic DNA from the blood cell samples. The CDR3 starts with the cysteine, ends with the phenylalanine, and has 15 residues. Only the CDR3 part of the read is kept: 45 bases, read in frame from the first base. As encoded in the germline V gene, CDR1 is MGHRA while CDR2 is YSYEKL. V and J lose 3 bases and 8 bases, and a span of 17 bases separates them. In regard to this clone: Its antigen is currently not known. Base-call qualities are not available, and no considerably larger clone is one nucleotide away.

Preparation of the library involved the immunoSEQ multiplex PCR assay. For the multiplex PCR, a mixture combining 60 forward primers for TCR Vbeta segments and 13 reverse primers for TCR Jbeta segments was used. A multiplex PCR assay on genomic DNA amplified the CDR3 region of rearranged TCR beta genes. The amplified TCR beta libraries were sequenced on the Illumina HiSeq System as 87-base-pair reads. The original methods were these. In a later analysis, 77 million or so unique TCR beta chains were counted across the approximately 670 repertoires, and roughly 9.9 million of these chains were shared by at least two donors. A nearest-neighbor algorithm error-corrected the raw reads and collapsed the reads into unique sequences, merging closely related sequences to remove PCR and sequencing errors. CDR3 sequences were aligned to IMGT reference sequences to assign V, D and J gene segments. For a sequence to be retained, at least a six-nucleotide match to both a V gene segment and a J gene segment was required. Rearrangements were called productive when the CDR3 lacked stop codons and stayed in frame with V and J; all others were non-productive. Following IMGT convention, CDR3 was defined as the stretch from the second conserved V-encoded cysteine to the conserved J-encoded phenylalanine. The earlier analysis of roughly 590 of the donors excluded any sequence lacking an unambiguous match to a single V gene segment. In an earlier analysis of some 590 of the donors, a V segment was called functional when productive rearrangements were above 56.7%, and segregating when the standard deviation between donors exceeded 5%. A statistical classification framework was built to diagnose cytomegalovirus status from the catalog of TCR beta chain sequences. In a later analysis, V and J genes were assigned by comparing TCR nucleotide sequences against IMGT/GENE-DB human TR gene sequences. In a later analysis, CDR3 sequences and most-parsimonious VDJ recombination scenarios were assigned using the TCRdist pipeline. In a later analysis, each TCR beta chain was defined by its CDR3 amino acid sequence together with its V-gene family, and reads lacking a unique V-gene family were excluded. As a way to deal with suspected cross-contamination and a sequencing artifact, a later analysis dropped 450 to 700 nucleotide sequences that were highly shared and had low generation probability. In a later analysis, a clonal expansion index was calculated for each public chain from normalized within-repertoire ranks of inferred template counts. In a later analysis, generation probabilities were computed using a VDJ recombination model fitted to out-of-frame rearrangements, and the results were checked against IGoR. A later analysis scored TCR-TCR, TCR-HLA and TCR-CMV co-occurrence with hypergeometric tests, applying a repertoire-size bias correction to TCR pairs. In a later analysis, false discovery rates were estimated by permuting HLA or CMV assignments 20 times. A later analysis grouped co-occurring TCRs with DBSCAN, adding TCRdist sequence similarity when clustering within HLA-allele-positive subsets. For co-occurrence clustering, repertoires with fewer than 30,000 or more than 120,000 public chains were excluded, along with five repertoires with anomalous nucleotide sharing. As stored in TCRdb, this immuneACCESS dataset retains in-frame rearrangements with V and J assigned. A fraction of the clones does not appear; measured against another copy, unresolved V genes explain less than half of the discrepancy, and the remainder lacks a known reason. For V, J and clone size, that table is used; D and trimming come from the DNA. A total of some 200,000 clones appear in this sample, roughly 80% of them only once. The ten largest clones add up to 5.5% to 7.5% of the sample.

The chain is assembled from TRBV4-1 and TRBJ2-1; the best D guess is TRBD1, with 5 bases matching. Sequenced material: PBMCs. This sequence was found in a woman in her forties or fifties in good health and CMV-seropositive. Read as DNA, the sequence is TGCGCCAGCAGCCAGTATATCCTAAGCAGGGATGAGCAGTTCTTC. This translates into CASSQYILSRDEQFF.